The entry below gives a single T cell receptor (beta chain) sequence along with its context. Its antigen is unidentified. TCRdb reprocessed the RT-PCR reads via MiXCR and lists one record per CDR3 protein. The profile shows hundreds of thousands of distinct CDR3 sequences, 15% to 17% of them singletons. This sample was taken from a study of response to subunit inactivated influenza vaccine. Overall study findings and caveats: That few new T cells are recruited by each seasonal influenza vaccination was the authors' suggestion.

This CDR3 has 13 amino acids. V gave up 2 bases and J gave up 9 bases; unmatched junction bases: 4. Germline values: CDR1 SQVTM, CDR2 ANQGSEA. The V gene is TRBV29-1, the J gene TRBJ2-1, with 10 bases fitting TRBD2. This specimen consisted of PBMCs from blood, obtained roughly 13 days after vaccination. The sequence was collected from a man aged 50 or older who received an inactivated influenza vaccine. CDR3 sequence (DNA): TGCAGCGTTGAACTAGCGGGAGACGGTGAGCAGTTCTTC. The encoded protein is CSVELAGDGEQFF.